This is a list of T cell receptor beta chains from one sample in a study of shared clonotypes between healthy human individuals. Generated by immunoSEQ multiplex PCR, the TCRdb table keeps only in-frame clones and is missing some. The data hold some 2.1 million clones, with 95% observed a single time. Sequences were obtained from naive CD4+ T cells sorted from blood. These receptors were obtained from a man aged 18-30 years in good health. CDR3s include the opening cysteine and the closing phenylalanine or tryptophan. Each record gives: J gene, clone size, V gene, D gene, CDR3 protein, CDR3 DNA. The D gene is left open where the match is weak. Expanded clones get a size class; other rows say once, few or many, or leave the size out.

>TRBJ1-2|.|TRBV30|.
CAWDFRNYGYTF
TGTGCCTGGGACTTCCGTAACTATGGCTACACCTTC
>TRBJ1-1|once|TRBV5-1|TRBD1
CASSTRGQGNTEAFF
TGCGCCAGCAGCACAAGGGGACAGGGTAACACTGAAGCTTTCTTT
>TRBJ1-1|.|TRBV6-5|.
CASSYAEWGWAFF
TGTGCCAGCAGTTACGCGGAGTGGGGGTGGGCTTTCTTT
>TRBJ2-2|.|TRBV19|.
CASSRWQDTTGELFF
TGTGCCAGTAGCCGGTGGCAGGATACCACCGGGGAGCTGTTTTTT
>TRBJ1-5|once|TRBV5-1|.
CASSLGDAENQPQHF
TGCGCCAGCAGCTTGGGCGACGCCGAGAATCAGCCCCAGCATTTT
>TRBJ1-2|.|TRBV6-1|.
CASSEGDGYGYTF
TGTGCCAGCAGTGAGGGTGATGGCTATGGCTACACCTTC
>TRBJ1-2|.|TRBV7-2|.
CASSLEADPFMGYTF
TGTGCCAGCAGCTTAGAAGCCGACCCTTTTATGGGCTACACCTTC
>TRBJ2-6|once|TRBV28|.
CASSPPGGTGANVLTF
TGTGCCAGCAGTCCCCCAGGGGGGACTGGGGCCAACGTCCTGACTTTC
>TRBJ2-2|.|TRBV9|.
CASSPQMGDTGELFF
TGTGCCAGCAGCCCCCAGATGGGGGACACCGGGGAGCTGTTTTTT
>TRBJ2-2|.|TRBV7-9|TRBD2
CASSLAVTSVGGELFF
TGTGCCAGCAGCTTAGCGGTTACTAGCGTCGGCGGGGAGCTGTTTTTT
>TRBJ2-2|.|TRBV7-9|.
CASSPFRDGELFF
TGTGCCAGCAGCCCCTTCAGAGACGGGGAGCTGTTTTTT
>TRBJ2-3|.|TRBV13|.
CASSLRTIDTQYF
TGTGCCAGCAGCTTACGGACAATCGATACGCAGTATTTT
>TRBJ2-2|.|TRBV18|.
CASSPRGSVGELFF
TGTGCCAGCTCACCACGTGGGAGCGTCGGGGAGCTGTTTTTT
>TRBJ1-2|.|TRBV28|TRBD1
CASRRTGTANYGYTF
TGTGCCAGCAGACGTACCGGGACAGCGAACTATGGCTACACCTTC
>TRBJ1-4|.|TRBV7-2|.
CASSFFTGREKLFF
TGTGCCAGCAGCTTTTTCACAGGGAGGGAAAAACTGTTTTTT
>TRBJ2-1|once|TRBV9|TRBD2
CASSRTSGVGNEQFF
TGTGCCAGCAGCAGGACTAGCGGGGTTGGCAATGAGCAGTTCTTC
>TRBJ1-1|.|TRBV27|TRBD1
CATRTGPLNTEAFF
TGTGCCACCCGGACAGGGCCCTTGAACACTGAAGCTTTCTTT
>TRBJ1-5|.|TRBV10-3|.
CASRPGVGLNSNQPQHF
TGTGCCTCCCGGCCGGGGGTGGGACTCAATAGCAATCAGCCCCAGCATTTT
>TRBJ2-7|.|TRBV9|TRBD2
CASSVGGLAVYEQYF
TGTGCCAGCAGCGTAGGGGGACTAGCGGTCTACGAGCAGTACTTC
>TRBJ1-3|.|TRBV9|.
CASSVFDQGTGNTIYF
TGTGCCAGCAGCGTATTCGATCAGGGGACTGGAAACACCATATATTTT
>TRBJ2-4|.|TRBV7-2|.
CASTPTPALGKNIQYF
TGTGCCAGCACCCCGACCCCAGCGTTAGGCAAAAACATTCAGTACTTC
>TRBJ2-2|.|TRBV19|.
CASSALVPDTGELFF
TGTGCCAGTAGTGCCCTGGTCCCGGACACCGGGGAGCTGTTTTTT
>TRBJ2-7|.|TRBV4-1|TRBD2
CASSQETPGLAAYEQYF
TGCGCCAGCAGCCAAGAAACGCCGGGACTAGCGGCCTACGAGCAGTACTTC
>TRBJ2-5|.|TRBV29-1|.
CSAQASLETQYF
TGCAGCGCCCAGGCTAGCTTGGAGACCCAGTACTTC
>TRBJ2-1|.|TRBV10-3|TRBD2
CAISGTSGGDYNEQFF
TGTGCCATCAGTGGTACAAGCGGGGGGGATTACAATGAGCAGTTCTTC
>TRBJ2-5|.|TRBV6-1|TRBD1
CASSDRDRKETQYF
TGTGCCAGCAGTGACCGGGACAGGAAGGAGACCCAGTACTTC
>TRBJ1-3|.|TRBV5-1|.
CASSLGSASGNTIYF
TGCGCCAGCAGCTTAGGGTCAGCCTCTGGAAACACCATATATTTT
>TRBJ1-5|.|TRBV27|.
CASSLSPPGRGQPQHF
TGTGCCAGCAGTTTATCCCCTCCAGGACGGGGTCAGCCCCAGCATTTT
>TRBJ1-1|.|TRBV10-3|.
CAISEDTTNTEAFF
TGTGCCATCAGTGAGGACACAACGAACACTGAAGCTTTCTTT
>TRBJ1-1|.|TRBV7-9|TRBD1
CASSPQGATEAFF
TGTGCCAGCAGTCCGCAGGGGGCTACTGAAGCTTTCTTT
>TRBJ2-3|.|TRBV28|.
CASWSGSGGAGTDTQYF
TGTGCCAGCTGGTCGGGGTCTGGGGGGGCCGGAACAGATACGCAGTATTTT
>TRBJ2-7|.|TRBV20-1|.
CSAWTDYEQYF
TGCAGTGCCTGGACAGATTACGAGCAGTACTTC
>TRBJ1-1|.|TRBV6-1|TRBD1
CASSEAPGGGGAFF
TGTGCCAGCAGTGAAGCGCCAGGGGGCGGTGGAGCTTTCTTT
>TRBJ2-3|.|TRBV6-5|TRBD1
CASSYLTGDTDTQYF
TGTGCCAGCAGTTACCTGACAGGGGATACAGATACGCAGTATTTT
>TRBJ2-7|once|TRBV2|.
CASSEGLYEQYF
TGTGCCAGCAGTGAAGGACTCTACGAGCAGTACTTC
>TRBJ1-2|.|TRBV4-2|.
CASVSQGGGYTF
TGTGCCAGCGTCTCCCAAGGCGGCGGCTACACCTTC
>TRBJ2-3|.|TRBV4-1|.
CASSRPGGETDTQYF
TGCGCCAGCAGCCGTCCGGGGGGCGAGACAGATACGCAGTATTTT
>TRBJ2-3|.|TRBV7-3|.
CASSRQAAGGDTQYF
TGTGCCAGCAGCAGACAGGCTGCCGGGGGAGATACGCAGTATTTT
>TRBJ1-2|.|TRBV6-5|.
CASSYIGSYGYTF
TGTGCCAGCAGTTACATAGGATCCTATGGCTACACCTTC
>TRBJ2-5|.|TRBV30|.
CAWTSLSGETQYF
TGTGCCTGGACCTCACTAAGTGGTGAGACCCAGTACTTC
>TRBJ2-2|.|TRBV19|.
CASSKRGVFTGELFF
TGTGCCAGTAGTAAGAGGGGGGTATTCACCGGGGAGCTGTTTTTT
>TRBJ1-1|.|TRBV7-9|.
CASSLGQPGAEAFF
TGTGCCAGCAGCTTAGGACAGCCTGGGGCTGAAGCTTTCTTT
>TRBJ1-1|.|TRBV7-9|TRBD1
CASSFGTGGENTEAFF
TGTGCCAGCAGCTTCGGCACAGGGGGCGAAAACACTGAAGCTTTCTTT
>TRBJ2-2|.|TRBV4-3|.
CASSQAYSANTGELFF
TGCGCCAGCAGCCAAGCTTACAGCGCGAACACCGGGGAGCTGTTTTTT